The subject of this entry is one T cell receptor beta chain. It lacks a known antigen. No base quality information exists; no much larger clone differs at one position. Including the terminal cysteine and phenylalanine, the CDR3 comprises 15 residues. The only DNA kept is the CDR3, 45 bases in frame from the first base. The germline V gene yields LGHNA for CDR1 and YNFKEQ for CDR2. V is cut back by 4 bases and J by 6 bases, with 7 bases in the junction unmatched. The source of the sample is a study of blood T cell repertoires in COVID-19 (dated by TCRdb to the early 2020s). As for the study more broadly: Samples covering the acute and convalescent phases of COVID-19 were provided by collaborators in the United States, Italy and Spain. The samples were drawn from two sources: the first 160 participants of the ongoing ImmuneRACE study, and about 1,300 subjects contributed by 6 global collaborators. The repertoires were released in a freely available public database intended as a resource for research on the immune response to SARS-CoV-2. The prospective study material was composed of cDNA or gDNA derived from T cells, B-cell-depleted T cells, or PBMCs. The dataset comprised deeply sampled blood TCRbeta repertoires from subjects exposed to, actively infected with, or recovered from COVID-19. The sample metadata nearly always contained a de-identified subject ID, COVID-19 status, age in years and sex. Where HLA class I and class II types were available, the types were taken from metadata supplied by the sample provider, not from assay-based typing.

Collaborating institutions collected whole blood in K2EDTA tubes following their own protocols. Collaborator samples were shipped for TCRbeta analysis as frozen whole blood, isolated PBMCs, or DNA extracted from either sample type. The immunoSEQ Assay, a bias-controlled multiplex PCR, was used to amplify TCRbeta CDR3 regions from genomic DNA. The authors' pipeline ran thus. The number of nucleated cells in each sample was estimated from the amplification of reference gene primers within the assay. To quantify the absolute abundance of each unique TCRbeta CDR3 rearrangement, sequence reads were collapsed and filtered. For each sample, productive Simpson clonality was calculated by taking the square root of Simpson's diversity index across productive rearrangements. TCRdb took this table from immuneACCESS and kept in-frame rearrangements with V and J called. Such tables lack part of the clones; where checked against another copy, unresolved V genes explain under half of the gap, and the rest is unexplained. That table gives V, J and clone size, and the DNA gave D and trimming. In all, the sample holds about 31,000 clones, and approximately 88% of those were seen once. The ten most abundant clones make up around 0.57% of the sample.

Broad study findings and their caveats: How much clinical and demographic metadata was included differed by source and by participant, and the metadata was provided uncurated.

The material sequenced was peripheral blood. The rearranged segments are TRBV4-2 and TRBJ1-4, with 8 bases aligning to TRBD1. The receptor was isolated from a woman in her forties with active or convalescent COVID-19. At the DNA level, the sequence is TGTGCCAGCAGCCCCGTACAGACAGGGGATGAAAAACTGTTTTTT. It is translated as CASSPVQTGDEKLFF.